Each of the 29 T cell receptor beta chains below was sequenced from the same sample in a study of early T cells in non-severe SARS-CoV-2 infection. TCRdb passed the 5' RACE reads through MiXCR, listing each CDR3 protein once. The table lists some 12,000 distinct CDR3 sequences, around 5% of them singletons, with approximately 9.6% in the top ten. Sequenced: whole blood. These receptors were obtained from an adult who was a healthcare worker with PCR-confirmed SARS-CoV-2 infection or an uninfected control (not recorded which).

This clonotype rates as medium-sized (0.01 to 0.1%). The chain has TRBV18 and TRBJ1-2, with unresolved D. The V end lost 1 base, the J end lost 8 bases, and 20 bases lay between the germline ends. The germline V gene has CDR1 KGHSH and CDR2 LQKENI. The CDR3 has 16 amino acids. This CDR3 reads CASSPQIERRLGGYTF. CDR3 bases: TGTGCCAGCTCACCACAAATAGAACGTCGCTTAGGAGGCTACACCTTC.

This clonotype was seen repeatedly, ten times or more. The J gene is TRBJ1-1, the V gene TRBV18; 7 bases agree with TRBD1. Germline CDR1 KGHSH, CDR2 LQKENI. V shed 3 bases, J shed 0 bases, and the junction held 7 bases outside the gene matches. CDR3 size: 16 residues. The CDR3 region has the DNA TGTGCCAGCTCACCCAAGAACAGGGGCTTGAACACTGAAGCTTTCTTT. It encodes CASSPKNRGLNTEAFF.

This clonotype rates as medium-sized. This chain uses TRBV5-1 with TRBJ2-7, with 8 bases matching TRBD2. V was pared by 0 bases and J by 2 bases, with 7 bases of the junction left unmatched. The CDR3 runs 16 residues. CDR1 SGHRS and CDR2 YFSETQ come from the germline V gene. CDR3 sequence reads: CASSLAPGGAAYEQYF. CDR3 coding DNA: TGCGCCAGCAGCTTGGCTCCGGGAGGGGCCGCCTACGAGCAGTACTTC.

The CDR3 sequence: CASSKGRDTQYF. Here the CDR3 DNA reads TGTGCCAGCAGTAAAGGAAGGGATACGCAGTATTTT. V usage is TRBV2 and J usage is TRBJ2-3; D is uncertain. Trimming cost V 5 bases and J 6 bases, with 9 bases left between them. The CDR3 contains 12 residues. The germline CDR1 and CDR2 sequences are SNHLY and FYNNEI.

This clonotype occurred many times. The rearrangement joins TRBV5-1 to TRBJ1-2; D may be TRBD1 (6 bases). Trimming took off 5 bases at V and 0 bases at J, with 14 bases between the two ends. Germline V gives CDR1 SGHRS, CDR2 YFSETQ. The CDR3 has 15 amino acids. In nucleotides, the CDR3 is TGCGCCAGCAGTCGAGACAGGACTGCTAACTATGGCTACACCTTC. Encoded protein: CASSRDRTANYGYTF.

This clonotype was counted many times. The chain employs TRBV20-1 and TRBJ1-1; a possible D gene is TRBD1 (6 bases). This CDR3 contains 11 residues. Germline-derived CDR1 and CDR2 are DFQATT and SNEGSKA (reference sequence). CDR3: CGGRLNTEAFF. CDR3 DNA sequence: TGCGGGGGCAGGTTGAACACTGAAGCTTTCTTT.

This clonotype was found a few times. The chain joins TRBV4-2 to TRBJ1-2, with a tentative D call TRBD1 (6 bases). The germline V gene encodes CDR1 LGHNA and CDR2 YNFKEQ. The CDR3 spans 18 residues. The V gene lost 0 bases and the J gene lost 4 bases, with 21 bases spanning the gap. CDR3 nucleotide sequence: TGTGCCAGCAGCCAAGATAGAGGGGGAGCTACCCAACCCTATGGCTACACCTTC. This sequence encodes CASSQDRGGATQPYGYTF.

In its sample, this clonotype was seen many times. The V and J genes are TRBV29-1 and TRBJ2-3; a possible D gene is TRBD2 (6 bases). This CDR3 is 14 amino acids long. Germline CDR1 SQVTM, CDR2 ANQGSEA. V lost 1 base, J lost 4 bases, and 12 bases lay in between. This CDR3 is CSVEVSLAADTQYF. The CDR3 nucleotides read TGCAGCGTTGAAGTCTCCTTAGCGGCAGATACGCAGTATTTT.

There are many counts of this clonotype. The rearrangement joins TRBV2 to TRBJ2-3, with D unresolved. The CDR3 contains 15 residues. The germline V gene has CDR1 SNHLY and CDR2 FYNNEI. V lost 2 bases and J 0 bases, leaving 9 bases between the germline ends. The CDR3 DNA is TGTGCCAGCAGTGAAATTGGGTTTAGCACAGATACGCAGTATTTT. Translated: CASSEIGFSTDTQYF. Full variable domain (outside the CDR3, taken from reference TRBV2 and TRBJ2-3): EPEVTQTPSHQVTQMGQEVILRCVPISNHLYFYWYRQILGQKVEFLVSFYNNEISEKSEIFDDQFSVERPDGSNFTLKIRSTKLEDSAMYFCASSEIGFSTDTQYFGPGTRLTVL.

This clonotype was recorded at least ten times. The chain couples TRBV6-2 or TRBV6-3 to TRBJ1-6, with D perhaps matching TRBD1 (6 bases). The CDR3 length is 12 residues. The V gene's germline CDR1 is MNHEY and CDR2 SVGEGT. Trimming cost V 4 bases and J 14 bases, with 12 bases left between them. As DNA, the CDR3 is TGTGCCAGCAGTTGGACGACAGGAACCCTCCACTTT. Amino acid sequence: CASSWTTGTLHF.

This clonotype was seen more than once but under ten times. The chain combines TRBV10-2 with TRBJ2-5, with 9 bases fitting TRBD1. The CDR3 spans 13 residues. With V trimmed by 10 bases and J by 1 base, 4 bases remained unmatched. Germline CDR1 WSHSY, CDR2 SAAADI. CDR3 nucleotide sequence: TGCGCCACCCGGGACAGGGTCCAAGAGACCCAGTACTTC. This translates into CATRDRVQETQYF.

This clonotype came up many times. The J gene is TRBJ1-3, the V gene TRBV30; no reliable D call. Between the trimmed V and J ends, which lost 0 bases and 2 bases, there was a span of 5 bases. The CDR3 has 13 residues. From germline, CDR1 is GTSNPN and CDR2 SVGIG (reference sequence). This chain's CDR3 is CAWSVLPGNTIYF. DNA of the CDR3: TGTGCCTGGAGTGTTCTCCCTGGAAACACCATATATTTT. Using reference TRBV30 and TRBJ1-3 for the parts outside the CDR3, the full variable domain is SQTIHQWPATLVQPVGSPLSLECTVEGTSNPNLYWYRQAAGRGLQLLFYSVGIGQISSEVPQNLSASRPQDRQFILSSKKLLLSDSGFYLCAWSVLPGNTIYFGEGSWLTVV.

This clonotype was recorded many times. The V call is TRBV5-4, the J call TRBJ1-2; D ambiguous. Between the trimmed V and J ends, which lost 2 bases and 7 bases, there was a span of 9 bases. Germline V gene sequence: CDR1 SGHNT, CDR2 YYREEE (reference sequence). The CDR3 is 12 amino acids. The CDR3, as DNA: TGTGCCAGCAGCTTACGTACAGTTGGCTACACCTTC. It specifies CASSLRTVGYTF.

This clonotype was seen many times. The rearrangement uses TRBV5-1 and TRBJ2-3; D possibly corresponds to TRBD2 (7 bases). The CDR3 is 15 residues long. Trimming took 2 bases from V and 2 from J, leaving 12 bases between them. The germline gives CDR1 SGHRS, CDR2 YFSETQ. CDR3 DNA sequence: TGCGCCAGCAGCTTTGGGGGGGCGAACACAGATACGCAGTATTTT. Translated, it gives CASSFGGANTDTQYF.

Notes on this clonotype: A clone one base away is much larger, so this may be a read error. The rearrangement uses TRBV7-3 and TRBJ2-1; D could derive from TRBD1 or TRBD2 (5 bases each). The germline CDR1 and CDR2 sequences are SGHTA and FQGTGA. V lost 5 bases and J lost 3, with 14 bases in between. The CDR3 covers 15 residues. CDR3 region: CASSPRMGDYNEQFF. CDR3 in DNA: TGTGCCAGCAGCCCAAGGATGGGGGACTACAATGAGCAGTTCTTC.

This clonotype is medium-sized by share. The V gene is TRBV5-1, the J gene TRBJ2-5, with D tentatively TRBD1 (6 bases). Germline assignment: CDR1 SGHRS and CDR2 YFSETQ. Trimming took 1 base from V and 3 from J, leaving 10 bases between them. The CDR3 has 14 amino acids. The CDR3 DNA is TGCGCCAGCAGCTTGTGGACAGCTGAAGAGACCCAGTACTTC. Its protein product is CASSLWTAEETQYF.

This clonotype was seen a few times. V is TRBV20-1 and J is TRBJ1-2; D might be TRBD1 (5 bases). V lost 4 bases and J 2 bases, leaving 11 bases between the germline ends. The CDR3 has 13 residues. The germline CDR1 and CDR2 sequences are DFQATT and SNEGSKA (reference sequence). The DNA of the CDR3 is TGCAGTGCTACCCCAGAGGGGAACTATGGCTACACCTTC. Protein sequence: CSATPEGNYGYTF.

This clonotype was found many times. The rearrangement joins TRBV7-6 to TRBJ2-2, with 9 bases fitting TRBD1. The CDR3 has 16 amino acids. The V segment lost 5 bases and the J segment 5 bases; nucleotides outside the gene matches: 9. Germline CDR1 reads SGHVS; CDR2 reads FNYEAQ. CDR3 protein: CASSAPTGGRTGELFF. In nucleotides, the CDR3 is TGTGCCAGCAGCGCGCCGACAGGGGGAAGAACCGGGGAGCTGTTTTTT.

This clonotype was observed many times. This chain links TRBV10-3 with TRBJ1-2; no definite D call. The CDR3 loop spans 12 amino acids. Trimming shortened V by 6 bases and J by 5 bases, and 10 bases separated the two germline ends. Germline V gene data show CDR1 as ENHRY and CDR2 as SYGVKD. The CDR3 region is CAISEDSYGYTF. The CDR3 DNA sequence: TGTGCCATCAGCGAGGACTCTTATGGCTACACCTTC.

This clonotype was seen ten or more times. The chain combines TRBV4-2 with TRBJ1-2; 8 nucleotides agree with TRBD1. Germline V gene sequence: CDR1 LGHNA, CDR2 YNFKEQ. The CDR3 runs 17 residues. The J segment lost 0 bases and the V segment lost 1 base, leaving 7 bases of the junction unmatched. CDR3 in DNA: TGTGCCAGCAGCCAAGCAGGGGGCGTATTGACTAACTATGGCTACACCTTC. Its translation is CASSQAGGVLTNYGYTF.

This clonotype was observed a handful of times. The chain combines TRBV6-5 with TRBJ1-2; no clear D gene. Trimming pared 6 bases from V and 6 bases from J, leaving 20 bases between. The germline CDR1 and CDR2 sequences are MNHEY and SVGAGI. This CDR3 region has 15 residues. The chain's CDR3 is CASSRLGGSGNGYTF. The CDR3 region has the DNA TGTGCCAGCAGCCGCCTGGGAGGGAGTGGGAATGGCTACACCTTC.

The chain has TRBV5-1 and TRBJ2-2; 12 nucleotides align to TRBD2. J lost 5 bases, V lost 4 bases, and 6 bases had no gene match. Per germline, CDR1 SGHRS and CDR2 YFSETQ. This CDR3 has 16 residues. CDR3 nucleotide sequence: TGCGCCAGCAGCACCGGACTAGCGGGGAGTACCGGGGAGCTGTTTTTT. Translated, it gives CASSTGLAGSTGELFF.

This clonotype was recorded many times. The rearrangement links TRBV6-6 to TRBJ1-2; no clear D gene. Trimming removed 0 bases at V and 1 base at J, with 9 bases between. CDR1 and CDR2 from the germline V gene are MNHNY and SVGAGI (reference sequence). This CDR3 is 15 amino acids long. The CDR3 nucleotides read TGTGCCAGCAGTTACTCGATTTCGGGTAACTATGGCTACACCTTC. Translation: CASSYSISGNYGYTF.

This sequence joins TRBV12-3 or TRBV12-4 and TRBJ2-7; no firm D call. The CDR3 is 13 amino acids. V lost 5 bases to trimming and J lost 0 bases, with 8 bases between them. CDR3 region: CASSPGASYEQYF. The CDR3 DNA is TGTGCCAGCAGTCCAGGAGCCTCCTACGAGCAGTACTTC.

In this sample, this clonotype is medium-sized. The rearrangement uses TRBV7-9 and TRBJ2-7; D is ambiguous. There are 12 residues in the CDR3. Germline loops: CDR1 SEHNR, CDR2 FQNEAQ (reference sequence). Trimming shortened V by 5 bases and J by 2 bases, and 7 bases separated the two germline ends. The DNA for the CDR3 is TGTGCCAGCAGCCCGGATACCTACGAGCAGTACTTC. Translating it yields CASSPDTYEQYF.

This clonotype was picked up many times. V usage is TRBV11-3 and J usage is TRBJ2-5; 8 bases are shared with TRBD2. The J segment lost 0 bases and the V segment lost 8 bases, leaving 14 bases of the junction unmatched. Germline V lookup: CDR1 SGHNT, CDR2 YENEEA. The CDR3 spans 17 residues. CDR3 protein: CASSHGDFSGDQETQYF. The CDR3 DNA is TGTGCCAGCTCCCACGGGGATTTTAGCGGGGACCAAGAGACCCAGTACTTC.

This clonotype occurred many times. This rearrangement joins TRBV3-1 to TRBJ1-1; possibly TRBD1 for D (6 bases). The V end lost 5 bases, the J end lost 7 bases, and 14 bases lay between the germline ends. The CDR3 runs 13 residues. Germline V gene sequence: CDR1 LGHDT, CDR2 YNNKEL (reference sequence). The CDR3 bases are TGTGCCAGCAGCTTCCCGGGACAACTTGAAGCTTTCTTT. It encodes CASSFPGQLEAFF.

Relative to its sample, this clonotype is medium-sized. V and J are TRBV6-1 and TRBJ2-1; 13 bases are a match to TRBD2. The length of the CDR3 is 13 residues. Germline values: CDR1 MNHNS, CDR2 SASEGT. J lost 5 bases, V lost 11 bases, and 3 bases had no gene match. The CDR3 spells CAGTSGDNNEQFF. The CDR3 DNA reads as TGTGCCGGGACTAGCGGGGATAACAATGAGCAGTTCTTC.

In its sample, this clonotype is medium-sized. The rearrangement uses TRBV29-1 and TRBJ2-5; TRBD1 aligns across 9 bases. V trimming: 3 bases; J trimming: 4 bases; junction bases outside the gene matches: 9. The CDR3 is 15 residues long. Germline-derived CDR1 and CDR2 are SQVTM and ANQGSEA. The CDR3 bases are TGCAGCGTTGACTCCGGGGACAGGGTTAGAGAGACCCAGTACTTC. Its protein product is CSVDSGDRVRETQYF.